One TCR beta chain is described in this entry. Method: immunoSEQ multiplex PCR; TCRdb's copy keeps in-frame clones and lacks some. The repertoire holds some 50,000 clones, with approximately 88% as singletons. CDR1 and CDR2 (germline): SGHRS, YFSETQ. Trimming took off 5 bases at V and 0 bases at J, with 6 bases between the two ends. There are 12 residues in the CDR3. The sample comes from a study of T cell responses to AZD1222 COVID-19 vaccine. The TCR comes from an adult in good health. The sample was peripheral blood, taken on day 0 of AZD1222 vaccination. The V and J genes are TRBV5-1 and TRBJ2-7; D is unresolved. The CDR3 loop is CASRDGSYEQYF. The CDR3, as DNA: TGCGCCAGCAGGGACGGCTCCTACGAGCAGTACTTC.